This TCR beta chain stems from a study of shared clonotypes between healthy human individuals (TCRdb year 2020). About the investigation overall: The cohort included three men and two women between 18 and 49 years of age. For each donor, three plates each were used for CD4 naive and CD4 memory, two plates were used for CD8 naive, and one plate was used for CD8 memory. The study deeply sequenced blood TCR repertoires of 5 or 6 healthy adults to estimate repertoire size and the extent of clonotype sharing between individuals. To increase sequencing depth and limit assay-specific biases, different laboratories used diverse techniques to prepare libraries and sequence TCR repertoires. Per donor, leukapheresis produced somewhere between about 0.85 and 10 billion PBMCs.

The donors were healthy, HIV-negative adults with no recently reported acute infections or vaccinations. All donors were Caucasian adults living in Nashville, Tennessee, USA. CD4+ T cells were enriched by magnetic negative selection; naive cells were then positively selected on CD45RA, and the negative fraction formed the memory subset. Blood was collected by leukapheresis, and PBMCs were isolated by Ficoll-Histopaque density gradient centrifugation and then cryopreserved in liquid nitrogen vapor phase. Analytical flow cytometry was used to check the purity and quantity of each magnetically sorted T cell population. Genomic DNA was isolated from every sorted fraction and measured by UV absorbance on a Nanodrop 2000c. This clone was found once. The clone's antigen remains unknown. No much larger clonotype is one base removed from it; base qualities were not supplied. Using the deep immunoSEQ assay, multiplex PCR amplified TCR CDR3 regions from genomic DNA. Genomic DNA extracted from each cell subset was distributed evenly over all wells of several immunoSEQ 96-well plates, and each plate served as one replicate. For sorted subsets, about 220 ng of genomic DNA, equivalent to 30,000 or so T cell genomes, went into each replicate PCR. Purified libraries were quantified with a Qubit 3.0 fluorometer, sized on a Bioanalyzer 2100, and re-quantified with the KAPA Library Quantification kit. A separate single-read 150-cycle Illumina NextSeq 550 flow cell was used to sequence each immunoSEQ 96-well plate. For the original study's pipeline: Because the immunoSEQ output included only junctional sequences and no quality scores, the filtering could not be the same as the filtering used for full-length reads. Sequences were annotated with PyIR, a Python wrapper for IgBLAST v1.9, using IMGT germline references to assign V/J genes and CDR3. Reads with weak V/J assignments (E-value above 1e-6), missing CDR3, stop codons, out-of-frame junctions, or ambiguous translated residues were removed. V3J clonotypes were defined by identical inferred V gene, J gene, and CDR3 amino acid sequence. Percentage overlap between repertoires was computed as shared unique clonotypes divided by the size of the smaller repertoire. Repertoire richness was assessed with RTK rarefaction, the Chao1 estimator, and Recon v2.1 estimates of unobserved clonotypes. OLGA was used to compute generation probabilities for all TCRbeta clonotypes that the gDNA method yielded from a handful of donors. TCRdb's version of the immuneACCESS table is confined to in-frame rearrangements and falls short of the full clone set. An unresolved V gene accounts for under half of the shortfall where checked; the remainder is of unknown origin. The V and J calls and clone size are taken from that table; D and trimming were inferred from the DNA. Here the sample has roughly 2 million clones; under 97% occur a single time. The ten biggest clones cover approximately 0.13% of the sample.

What the work shows at the level of the full study, not this receptor alone: Larger estimated clonotype richness was generally found for naive subsets than for memory subsets. Sharing across a handful of donors was observed for approximately 4.6% of naive CD4, under 4% of naive CD8, over 2% of memory CD4, and about 0.39% of memory CD8 clonotypes. The genetic and exposure-history diversity represented was limited by the small number of donors. Clonotypes shared by all four sorted-subset donors showed higher generation probabilities than non-shared clonotypes. Based on pairwise subsampling, the degree of clonotype sharing among donors was expected to be affected by sequencing depth. Only blood was sampled, and tissue TCR repertoires likely differ from those in blood. Rarefaction of sorted-subset datasets indicated incomplete sequencing despite the large sequencing depth.

The junction carries 18 bases between V and J, which are trimmed by 7 bases and 5 bases respectively. CDR1 and CDR2 (SGHRS, YFSETQ) derive from the germline V gene. The CDR3, cysteine through phenylalanine, is 14 amino acids long. This entry keeps only the CDR3 DNA: 42 bases, framed from base 1. The sequence was obtained from a young man in good health. The chain is assembled from TRBV5-1 and TRBJ2-5, and perhaps TRBD2 as D gene, on 6 matching bases. Sequenced material: naive CD4+ T cells sorted from blood. The sample's cell subset or site label is to be understood as: CD45RA+ positively selected. The CDR3 region reads CASFNGGLGETQYF. The nucleotides read TGCGCCAGCTTCAATGGAGGGCTCGGGGAGACCCAGTACTTC.